This TCR beta chain was sequenced for a study of siplizumab effects on memory and regulatory T cells. Clones were read by immunoSEQ multiplex PCR, and TCRdb kept only the in-frame ones, dropping some. The sample includes 95,000 to 100,000 clones, about 93% of them seen just once. Germline V gives CDR1 SQVTM, CDR2 ANQGSEA. The CDR3 is made up of 11 amino acids. Findings and limits, study-wide: Confirmation that proliferating Tregs from siplizumab cultures had suppressive function was not obtained. It seemed that naive T cells were more diverse than memory cells and were major contributors to the alloresponse. Fewer alloreactive sequences mapped to unstimulated CD4+ memory cells under siplizumab.

Concerning this clone: The antigen remains unidentified.

The receptor comes from a human donor in good health. Sequenced: non-Treg CD4+ T cells sorted from blood. This chain connects TRBV29-1 to TRBJ2-3; TRBD2 matches at 9 bases. Here the CDR3 DNA reads TGCCTAGCGGGATACTCAGATACGCAGTATTTT. As protein: CLAGYSDTQYF.